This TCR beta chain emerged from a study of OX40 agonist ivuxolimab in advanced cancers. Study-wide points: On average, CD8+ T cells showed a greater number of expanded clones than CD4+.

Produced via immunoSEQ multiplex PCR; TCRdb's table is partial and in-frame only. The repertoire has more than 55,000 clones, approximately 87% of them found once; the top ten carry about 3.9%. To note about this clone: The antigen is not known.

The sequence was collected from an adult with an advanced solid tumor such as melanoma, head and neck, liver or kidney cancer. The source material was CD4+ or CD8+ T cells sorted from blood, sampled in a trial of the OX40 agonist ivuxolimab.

The CDR3 reads CASSLGIRTGYNEQFF. The CDR3 DNA is TGTGCCAGCAGCTTAGGGATCAGGACAGGGTACAATGAGCAGTTCTTC. The chain is built from TRBV11-3 and TRBJ2-1, with TRBD1 matching over 8 bases. This CDR3 has 16 residues. V lost 1 base and J lost 4; bases outside the gene matches: 6. The germline CDR1 and CDR2 sequences are SGHNT and YENEEA.